This TCR beta chain came from a study of regulatory dendritic cells for organ transplantation. Note on this clone: Its antigen is as yet unknown.

Study observations and caveats: Memory CD8+ clonal expansion seemed more limited with regulatory than mature dendritic cells. The authors noted considerable between-person heterogeneity in alloreactive memory CD8+ cells.

V was cut by 0 bases and J by 2 bases, with 14 bases left in between. This CDR3 spans 16 amino acids. Germline CDR1 MNHNY, CDR2 SVGAGI (reference sequence). Only in-frame clones appear in the TCRdb table, and some are missing; sequencing was by immunoSEQ multiplex PCR. The sample shows about 20,000 clones, about 79% of them seen only once. Input material: memory CD4+ T cells from blood. Subset reported: CD45RO+ memory T cells. The clonotype comes from a human donor in good health. V usage is TRBV6-6 and J usage is TRBJ2-7; weak D call: TRBD1 (6 bases). This CDR3 is CASSYSTGRGTYEQYF. DNA of the CDR3: TGTGCCAGCAGTTACTCGACGGGCAGGGGCACCTACGAGCAGTACTTC.